This TCR beta chain was obtained from a study of blood T cell repertoires in COVID-19. The overall study: Acute and convalescent COVID-19 specimens originated in the United States, Italy and Spain. PBMCs, B-cell-depleted T cells, or T cells provided the cDNA or gDNA that made up the material.

V shed 1 base and J shed 5 bases, with 14 bases lying between them. This CDR3 spans 15 amino acids. Germline CDR1 MNHEY, CDR2 SVGAGI. Original data processing: Amplification of reference gene primers provided the estimated nucleated cell counts. Some clones are missing from TCRdb's copy, which holds only in-frame ones; the method was immunoSEQ multiplex PCR. D and trimming were read from the DNA, whereas the V and J calls and clone size are those reported in that table. This sample has tens of thousands of clones, with around four fifths found just once. The chain is built from TRBV6-5 and TRBJ1-1; D might be TRBD1 (5 bases). What was sequenced was peripheral blood. The receptor comes from a woman in her sixties or seventies with acute or convalescent COVID-19. DNA of the CDR3: TGTGCCAGCAGTTACTGGACACCGGGTGAAACTGAAGCTTTCTTT. Translated: CASSYWTPGETEAFF.